The entry that follows covers one TCR beta chain sequence. The data were obtained in a study of beta chain features in type 1 diabetes. cDNA synthesis used the whole RNA isolate, giving expressed TCRB sequences. Sequencing used immunoSEQ multiplex PCR; TCRdb keeps in-frame clones, though not all of them. The sample lists under 450,000 clones; more than 11% were seen once. With 3 bases removed from V and 3 bases from J, the gap between germline ends came to 8 bases. This CDR3 region has 14 residues. Germline assignment: CDR1 SGHTA and CDR2 FQGNSA. This chain links TRBV7-2 with TRBJ1-4; possibly TRBD1 for D (6 bases). The specimen sequenced was naive CD4+ T cells from blood. The receptor was isolated from a man aged 25-40 years in good health. The CDR3 spells CASSFGTPNEKLFF. The CDR3 coding sequence is TGTGCCAGCAGCTTTGGGACACCTAATGAAAAACTGTTTTTT.